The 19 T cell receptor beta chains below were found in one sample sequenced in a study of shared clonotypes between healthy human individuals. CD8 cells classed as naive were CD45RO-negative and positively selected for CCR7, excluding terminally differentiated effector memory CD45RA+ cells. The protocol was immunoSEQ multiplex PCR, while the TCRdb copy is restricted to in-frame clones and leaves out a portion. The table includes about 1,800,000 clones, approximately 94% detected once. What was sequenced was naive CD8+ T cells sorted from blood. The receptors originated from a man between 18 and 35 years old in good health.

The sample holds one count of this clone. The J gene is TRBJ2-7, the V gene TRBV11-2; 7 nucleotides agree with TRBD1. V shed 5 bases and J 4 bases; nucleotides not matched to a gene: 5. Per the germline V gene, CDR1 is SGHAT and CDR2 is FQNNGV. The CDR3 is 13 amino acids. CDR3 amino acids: CASSTGTDYEQYF. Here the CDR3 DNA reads TGTGCCAGCAGCACCGGGACAGATTACGAGCAGTACTTC.

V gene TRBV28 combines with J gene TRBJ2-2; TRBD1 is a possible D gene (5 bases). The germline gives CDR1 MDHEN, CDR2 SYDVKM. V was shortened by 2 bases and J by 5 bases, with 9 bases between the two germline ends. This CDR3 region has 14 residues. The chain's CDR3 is CASSLGGATGELFF. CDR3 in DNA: TGTGCCAGCAGTTTAGGTGGGGCAACCGGGGAGCTGTTTTTT. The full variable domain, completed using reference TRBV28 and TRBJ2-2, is DVKVTQSSRYLVKRTGEKVFLECVQDMDHENMFWYRQDPGLGLRLIYFSYDVKMKEKGDIPEGYSVSREKKERFSLILESASTNQTSMYLCASSLGGATGELFFGEGSRLTVL.

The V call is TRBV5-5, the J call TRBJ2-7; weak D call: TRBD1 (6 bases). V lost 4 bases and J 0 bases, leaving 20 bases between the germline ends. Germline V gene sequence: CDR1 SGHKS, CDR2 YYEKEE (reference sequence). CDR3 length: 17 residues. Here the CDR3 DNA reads TGTGCCAGCAGCCCCAGCGCAGGGGTCTTTTCCTCCTACGAGCAGTACTTC. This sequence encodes CASSPSAGVFSSYEQYF.

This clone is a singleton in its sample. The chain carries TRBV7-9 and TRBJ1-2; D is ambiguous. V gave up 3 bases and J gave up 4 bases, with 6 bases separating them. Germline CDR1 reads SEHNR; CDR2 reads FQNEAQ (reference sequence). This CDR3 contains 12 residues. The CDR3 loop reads CASSFGLYGYTF. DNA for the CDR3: TGTGCCAGCAGCTTTGGCCTCTATGGCTACACCTTC.

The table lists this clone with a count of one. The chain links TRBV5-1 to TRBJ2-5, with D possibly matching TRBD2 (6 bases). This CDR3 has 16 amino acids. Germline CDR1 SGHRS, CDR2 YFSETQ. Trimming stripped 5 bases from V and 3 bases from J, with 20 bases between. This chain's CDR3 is CASRDPGTSIEETQYF. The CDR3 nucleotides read TGCGCCAGCAGGGATCCAGGGACTTCGATCGAAGAGACCCAGTACTTC.

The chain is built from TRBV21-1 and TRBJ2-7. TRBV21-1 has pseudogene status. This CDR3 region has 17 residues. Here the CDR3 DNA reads TGTGCCAGCAGCAATCTGGGTAACTGCAAGCTTTCCTACGAGCAGTACTTC. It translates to CASSNLGNCKLSYEQYF.

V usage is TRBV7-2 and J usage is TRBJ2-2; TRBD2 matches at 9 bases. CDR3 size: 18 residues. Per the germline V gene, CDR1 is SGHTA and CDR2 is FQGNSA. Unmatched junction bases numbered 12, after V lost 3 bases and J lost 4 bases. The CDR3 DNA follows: TGTGCCAGCAGCTTCGCGGGAGGGCCGTCCTCCGCCACCGGGGAGCTGTTTTTT. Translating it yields CASSFAGGPSSATGELFF.

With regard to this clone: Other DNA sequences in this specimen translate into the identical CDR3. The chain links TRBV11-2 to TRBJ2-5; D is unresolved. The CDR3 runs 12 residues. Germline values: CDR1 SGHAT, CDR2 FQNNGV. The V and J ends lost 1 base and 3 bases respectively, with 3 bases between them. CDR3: CASSLAEETQYF. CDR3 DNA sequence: TGTGCCAGCAGCTTAGCAGAAGAGACCCAGTACTTC.

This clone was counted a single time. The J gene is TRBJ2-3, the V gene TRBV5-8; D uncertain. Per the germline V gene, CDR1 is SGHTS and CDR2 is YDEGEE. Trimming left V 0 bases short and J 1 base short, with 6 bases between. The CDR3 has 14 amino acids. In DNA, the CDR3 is TGTGCCAGCAGCTTGGCCCTGGGCACAGATACGCAGTATTTT. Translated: CASSLALGTDTQYF.

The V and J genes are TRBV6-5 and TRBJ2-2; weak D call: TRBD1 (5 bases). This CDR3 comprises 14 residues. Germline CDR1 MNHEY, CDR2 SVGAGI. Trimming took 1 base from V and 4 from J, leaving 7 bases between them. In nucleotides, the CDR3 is TGTGCCAGCAGTTACTGGCAGGGCACCGGGGAGCTGTTTTTT. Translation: CASSYWQGTGELFF.

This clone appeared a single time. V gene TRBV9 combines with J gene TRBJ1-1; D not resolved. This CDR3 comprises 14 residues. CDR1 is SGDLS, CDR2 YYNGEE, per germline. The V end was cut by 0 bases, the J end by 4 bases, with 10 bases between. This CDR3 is CASSVGPSRTEAFF. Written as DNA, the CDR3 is TGTGCCAGCAGCGTAGGTCCCTCCCGCACTGAAGCTTTCTTT.

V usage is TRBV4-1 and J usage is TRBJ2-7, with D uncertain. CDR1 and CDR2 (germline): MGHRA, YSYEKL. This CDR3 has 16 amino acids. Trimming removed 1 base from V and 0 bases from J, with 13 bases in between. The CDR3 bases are TGCGCCAGCAGCCAAGGTGGCTTCCCGATCTCCTACGAGCAGTACTTC. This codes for CASSQGGFPISYEQYF.

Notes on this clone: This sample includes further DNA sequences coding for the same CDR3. In nucleotides, the CDR3 is TGTGCCAGCAGCTCTACCTACGAGCAGTACTTC. Its protein product is CASSSTYEQYF. The chain couples TRBV27 to TRBJ2-7; D is undetermined. V lost 6 bases and J lost 2, with 5 bases in between. This CDR3 spans 11 amino acids. Germline V gives CDR1 MNHEY, CDR2 SMNVEV (reference sequence).

The chain's CDR3 is CACGAGVGTDTQYF. For the CDR3, the DNA is TGTGCCTGTGGAGCGGGAGTTGGCACAGATACGCAGTATTTT. The chain uses TRBV30 and TRBJ2-3, with 8 nucleotides matching TRBD2. The length of the CDR3 is 14 residues. V lost 6 bases and J lost 1; bases outside the gene matches: 6. CDR1 and CDR2 (germline): GTSNPN, SVGIG (reference sequence).

In DNA, the CDR3 is TGTGCCAGCAGTATCAGGGAAATCTACGAGCAGTACTTC. This translates into CASSIREIYEQYF. The V call is TRBV6-6, the J call TRBJ2-7, with D tentatively TRBD1 (5 bases). V lost 5 bases to trimming and J lost 3 bases, with 11 bases between them. The CDR3 loop spans 13 amino acids. Per the germline V gene, CDR1 is MNHNY and CDR2 is SVGAGI (reference sequence).

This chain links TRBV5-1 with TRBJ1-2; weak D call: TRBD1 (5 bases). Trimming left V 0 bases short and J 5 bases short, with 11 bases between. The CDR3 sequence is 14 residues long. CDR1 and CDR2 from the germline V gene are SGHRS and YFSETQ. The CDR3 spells CASSLVQAVYGYTF. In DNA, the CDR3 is TGCGCCAGCAGCTTGGTACAGGCAGTATATGGCTACACCTTC.

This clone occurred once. The CDR3 DNA sequence: TGTGCCTGGAGTGTACATCCGGTGAACACTGAAGCTTTCTTT. Residues: CAWSVHPVNTEAFF. The rearrangement joins TRBV30 to TRBJ1-1; D remains ambiguous. Looked up from germline, CDR1 is GTSNPN and CDR2 is SVGIG (reference sequence). The CDR3 has 14 residues. Deletions cut 0 bases from V and 0 bases from J, with 8 bases between.

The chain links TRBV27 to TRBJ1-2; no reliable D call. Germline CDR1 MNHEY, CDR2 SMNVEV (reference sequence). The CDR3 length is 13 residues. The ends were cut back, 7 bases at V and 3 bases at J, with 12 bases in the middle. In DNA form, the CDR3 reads TGTGCCAGCACCTCCTTCGGAGACTATGGCTACACCTTC. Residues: CASTSFGDYGYTF.

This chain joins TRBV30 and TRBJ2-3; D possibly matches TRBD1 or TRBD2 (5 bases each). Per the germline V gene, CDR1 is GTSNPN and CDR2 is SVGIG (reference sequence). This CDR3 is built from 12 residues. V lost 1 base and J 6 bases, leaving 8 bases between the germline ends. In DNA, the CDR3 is TGTGCCTGGAGTGATTGGGGGGATACGCAGTATTTT. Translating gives CAWSDWGDTQYF.